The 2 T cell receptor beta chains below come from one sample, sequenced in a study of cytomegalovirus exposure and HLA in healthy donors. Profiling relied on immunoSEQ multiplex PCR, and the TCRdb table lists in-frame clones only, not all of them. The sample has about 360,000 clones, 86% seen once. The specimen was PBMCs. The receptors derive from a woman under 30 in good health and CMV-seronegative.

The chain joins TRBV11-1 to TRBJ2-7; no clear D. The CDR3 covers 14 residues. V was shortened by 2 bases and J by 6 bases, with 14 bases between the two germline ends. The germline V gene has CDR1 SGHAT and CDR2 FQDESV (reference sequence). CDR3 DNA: TGTGCCAGCAGCTTACAGGTTGGCGCAACCGAGCAGTACTTC. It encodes CASSLQVGATEQYF.

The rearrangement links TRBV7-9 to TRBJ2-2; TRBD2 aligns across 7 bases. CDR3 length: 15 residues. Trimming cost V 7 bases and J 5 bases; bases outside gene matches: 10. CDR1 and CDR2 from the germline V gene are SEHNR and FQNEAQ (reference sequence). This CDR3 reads CASIPTAGVTGELFF. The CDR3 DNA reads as TGTGCCAGCATCCCAACGGCGGGGGTGACCGGGGAGCTGTTTTTT.